The clone carrying this T cell receptor (beta chain) was seen only once. This sample was taken from a study of blood T cell repertoires in COVID-19. Sequencing was performed with immunoSEQ multiplex PCR; in TCRdb, only in-frame clones are kept and a portion is missing. The data contain roughly 250,000 clones, around 87% of them singletons. Trimming removed 0 bases from V and 2 bases from J, with 8 bases in between. The CDR3 sequence is 14 residues long. CDR1 and CDR2 (germline): SGHRS, YFSETQ. The sequence came from a woman aged 35 to 49 with acute COVID-19. The chain recombines TRBV5-1 with TRBJ1-2, with D possibly matching TRBD1 (5 bases). Material for sequencing was PBMCs or T cells enriched from blood (not recorded which). CDR3 bases: TGCGCCAGCAGCTTGGCACAGGAGAACTATGGCTACACCTTC. It specifies CASSLAQENYGYTF.